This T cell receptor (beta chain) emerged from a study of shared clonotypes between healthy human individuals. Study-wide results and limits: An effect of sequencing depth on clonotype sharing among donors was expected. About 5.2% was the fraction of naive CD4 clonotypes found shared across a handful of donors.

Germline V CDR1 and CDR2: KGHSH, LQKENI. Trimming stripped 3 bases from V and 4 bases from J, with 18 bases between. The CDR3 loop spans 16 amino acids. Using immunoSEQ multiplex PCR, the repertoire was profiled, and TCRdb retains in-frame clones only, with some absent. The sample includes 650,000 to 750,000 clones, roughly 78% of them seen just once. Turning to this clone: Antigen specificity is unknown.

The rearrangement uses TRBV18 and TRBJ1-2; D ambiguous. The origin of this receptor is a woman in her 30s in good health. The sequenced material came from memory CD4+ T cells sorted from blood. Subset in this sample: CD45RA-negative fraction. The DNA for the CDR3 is TGTGCCAGCTCACCCCCCCCGATGGGCGGAGCCTATGGCTACACCTTC. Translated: CASSPPPMGGAYGYTF.